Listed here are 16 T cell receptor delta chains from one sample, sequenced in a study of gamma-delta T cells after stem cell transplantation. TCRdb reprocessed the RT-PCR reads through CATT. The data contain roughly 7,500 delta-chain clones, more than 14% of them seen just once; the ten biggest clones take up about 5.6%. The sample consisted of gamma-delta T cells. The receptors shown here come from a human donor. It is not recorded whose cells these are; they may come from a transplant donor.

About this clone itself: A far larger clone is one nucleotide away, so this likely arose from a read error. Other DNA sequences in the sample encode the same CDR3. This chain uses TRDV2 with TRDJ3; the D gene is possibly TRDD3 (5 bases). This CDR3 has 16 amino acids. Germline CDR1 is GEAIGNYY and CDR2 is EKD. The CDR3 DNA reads TGTGCCTGTGACTACGGACTCTCCTGGGACACCCGACAGATGTTTTTT. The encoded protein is CACDYGLSWDTRQMFF.

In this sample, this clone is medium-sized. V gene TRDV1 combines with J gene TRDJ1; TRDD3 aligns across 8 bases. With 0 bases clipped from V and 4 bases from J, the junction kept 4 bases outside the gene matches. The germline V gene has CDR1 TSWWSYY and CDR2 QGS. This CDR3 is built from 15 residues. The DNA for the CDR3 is TGTGCTCTTGGGGAACTTGTTGGGGGATGCGATAAACTCATCTTT. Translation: CALGELVGGCDKLIF.

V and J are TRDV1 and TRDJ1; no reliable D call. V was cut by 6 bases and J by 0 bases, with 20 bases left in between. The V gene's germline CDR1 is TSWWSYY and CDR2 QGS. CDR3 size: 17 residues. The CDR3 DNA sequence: TGTGCTCTTGGCGCCACCGGCGGGGCCACGTACACCGATAAACTCATCTTT. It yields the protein CALGATGGATYTDKLIF.

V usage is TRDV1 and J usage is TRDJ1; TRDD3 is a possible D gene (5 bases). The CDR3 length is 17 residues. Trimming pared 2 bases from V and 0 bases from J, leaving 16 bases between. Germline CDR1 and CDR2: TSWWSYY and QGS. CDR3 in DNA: TGTGCTCTTGGGGAAAAATTCGGGGGGCCAAACACCGATAAACTCATCTTT. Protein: CALGEKFGGPNTDKLIF.

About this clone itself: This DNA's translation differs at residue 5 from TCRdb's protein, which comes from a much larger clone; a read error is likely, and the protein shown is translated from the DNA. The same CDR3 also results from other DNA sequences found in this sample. The DNA of the CDR3 is TGTGCCTGTGACGCTGAAGTACTGGCCGATAAACTCATCTTT. It is translated as CACDAEVLADKLIF. The chain links TRDV2 to TRDJ1; tentative D call: TRDD3 (5 bases). The length of the CDR3 is 14 residues. CDR1 and CDR2 from the germline V gene are GEAIGNYY and EKD. V shed 3 bases and J shed 3 bases, with 13 bases lying between them.

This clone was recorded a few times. The CDR3: CALGELVGLPYTDKLIF. The CDR3, as DNA: TGTGCTCTTGGGGAACTGGTTGGGCTTCCGTACACCGATAAACTCATCTTT. The J gene is TRDJ1, the V gene TRDV1; maybe TRDD2 (5 bases). Trimming removed 0 bases from V and 0 bases from J, with 14 bases in between. The length of the CDR3 is 17 residues. Germline values: CDR1 TSWWSYY, CDR2 QGS.

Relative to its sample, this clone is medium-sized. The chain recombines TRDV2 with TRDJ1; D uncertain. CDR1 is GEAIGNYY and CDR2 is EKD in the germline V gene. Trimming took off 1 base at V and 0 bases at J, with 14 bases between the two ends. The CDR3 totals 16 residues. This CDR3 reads CACDTGPLGNTDKLIF. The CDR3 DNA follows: TGTGCCTGTGACACGGGTCCCCTCGGGAACACCGATAAACTCATCTTT.

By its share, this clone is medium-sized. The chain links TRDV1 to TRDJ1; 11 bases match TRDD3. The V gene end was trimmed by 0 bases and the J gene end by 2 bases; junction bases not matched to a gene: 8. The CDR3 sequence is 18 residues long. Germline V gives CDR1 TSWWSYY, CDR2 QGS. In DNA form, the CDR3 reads TGTGCTCTTGGGGAACTATCTCTACTGGGGGATAGTACCGATAAACTCATCTTT. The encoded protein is CALGELSLLGDSTDKLIF.

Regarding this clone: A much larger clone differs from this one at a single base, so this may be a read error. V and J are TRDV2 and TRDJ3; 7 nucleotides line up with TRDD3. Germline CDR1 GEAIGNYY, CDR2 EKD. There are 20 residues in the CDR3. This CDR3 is CACGTRLGAPGPWDTRQMFF. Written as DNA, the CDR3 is TGTGCCTGTGGCACCCGGCTGGGGGCCCCCGGACCCTGGGACACCCGACAGATGTTTTTC.

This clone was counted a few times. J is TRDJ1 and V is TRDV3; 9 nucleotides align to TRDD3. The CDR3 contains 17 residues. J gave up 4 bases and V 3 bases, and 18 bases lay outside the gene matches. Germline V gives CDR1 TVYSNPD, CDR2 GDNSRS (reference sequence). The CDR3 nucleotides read TGTGCCTTGAGAGTTCCGGGAGGCTGGGGGATGTGCGATAAACTCATCTTT. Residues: CALRVPGGWGMCDKLIF.

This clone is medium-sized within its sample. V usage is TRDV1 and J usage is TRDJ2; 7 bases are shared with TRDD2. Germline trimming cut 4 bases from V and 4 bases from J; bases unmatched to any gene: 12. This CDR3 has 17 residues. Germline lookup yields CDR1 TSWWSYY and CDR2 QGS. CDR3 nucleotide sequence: TGTGCTCTTGGGGGGCCTTCAGGTCCTTCCTCGACAGCACAACTCTTCTTT. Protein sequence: CALGGPSGPSSTAQLFF.

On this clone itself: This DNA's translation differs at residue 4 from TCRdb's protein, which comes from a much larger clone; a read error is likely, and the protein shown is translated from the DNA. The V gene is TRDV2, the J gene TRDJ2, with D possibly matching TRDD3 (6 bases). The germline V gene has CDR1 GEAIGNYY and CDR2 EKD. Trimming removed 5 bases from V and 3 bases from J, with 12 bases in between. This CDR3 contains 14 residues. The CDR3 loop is CACGTGGLTAQLFF. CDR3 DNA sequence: TGTGCCTGTGGCACGGGGGGACTGACAGCACAACTCTTCTTT.

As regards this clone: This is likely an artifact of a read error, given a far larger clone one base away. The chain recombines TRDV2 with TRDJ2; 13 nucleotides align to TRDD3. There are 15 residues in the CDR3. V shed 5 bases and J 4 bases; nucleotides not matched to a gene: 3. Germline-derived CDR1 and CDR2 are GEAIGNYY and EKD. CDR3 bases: TGTGCCTGTGCCACTGGGGGATACGCGACAGCACAACTCTTCTTT. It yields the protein CACATGGYATAQLFF.

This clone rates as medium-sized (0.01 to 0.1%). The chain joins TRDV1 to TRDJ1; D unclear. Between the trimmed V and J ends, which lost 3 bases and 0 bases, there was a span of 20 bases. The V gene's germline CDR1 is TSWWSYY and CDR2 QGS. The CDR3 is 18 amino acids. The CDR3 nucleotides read TGTGCTCTTGGGGATCCTCTAGGTTCCCGGATGTACACCGATAAACTCATCTTT. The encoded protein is CALGDPLGSRMYTDKLIF.

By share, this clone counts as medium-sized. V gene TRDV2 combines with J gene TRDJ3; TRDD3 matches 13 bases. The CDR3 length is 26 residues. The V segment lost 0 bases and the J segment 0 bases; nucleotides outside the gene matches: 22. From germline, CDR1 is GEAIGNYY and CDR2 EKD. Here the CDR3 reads CACDTGTGGYDSYDAGCSWDTRQMFF. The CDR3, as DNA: TGTGCCTGTGACACCGGTACTGGGGGATACGATAGTTATGACGCAGGCTGCTCCTGGGACACCCGACAGATGTTTTTC.

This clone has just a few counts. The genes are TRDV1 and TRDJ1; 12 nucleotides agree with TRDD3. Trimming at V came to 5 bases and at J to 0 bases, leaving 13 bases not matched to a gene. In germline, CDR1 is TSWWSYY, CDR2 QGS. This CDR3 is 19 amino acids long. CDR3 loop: CALGSCGLLGDTYTDKLIF. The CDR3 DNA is TGTGCTCTTGGGTCTTGTGGGCTACTGGGGGATACCTACACCGATAAACTCATCTTT.